These 25 T cell receptor beta chains share one sample of origin, sequenced in a study of CXCR3-negative and CXCR3-positive naive CD8 T cells. UMI labels and 5' RACE were used to prepare the TRB cDNA libraries. Reanalyzing the 5' RACE reads, TCRdb keeps one entry per CDR3 protein, without DNA. This sample's table reports under 10,000 distinct CDR3 sequences. Material: naive CXCR3- CD8+ T cells from blood. Subset given: CD45RO-CCR7+CD27+CD95- naive CD8+ T cells lacking CXCR3 (TNR3-). Receptor source: a human donor in good health. Some clones in this sample may be carry-over from other donors' samples.

The chain carries TRBV11-2 and TRBJ2-5; TCRdb outputs TRBD1, but without DNA this stays unchecked. The CDR3 length is 11 residues. The germline gives CDR1 SGHAT, CDR2 FQNNGV. The CDR3 reads CASSLGGECHF.

This clonotype is deemed medium-sized (0.01 to 0.1%) by its frequency. The chain employs TRBV21-1 and TRBJ2-1; TCRdb's D call, TRBD1, is unchecked because there is no DNA. TRBV21-1 is classified as a pseudogene. The CDR3 totals 15 residues. The CDR3 here is CASSEGCPSYNEQFF.

Measured by frequency, this clonotype is medium-sized. The chain carries TRBV20-1 and TRBJ1-2; the TCRdb call, TRBD1, lacks DNA for checking. Germline V CDR1 and CDR2: DFQATT, SNEGSKA (reference sequence). CDR3 length equals 16 residues. The CDR3 here is CSARDTHRGDNYGYTF.

The chain is built from TRBV21-1 and TRBJ2-1; there is no DNA to check the TCRdb D call of TRBD1. TRBV21-1 is marked as a pseudogene. The CDR3 consists of 13 residues. The CDR3: CASRGTRYNEQFF.

This sequence joins TRBV29-1 and TRBJ1-1. CDR1 and CDR2 (germline): SQVTM, ANQGSEA. The length of the CDR3 is 14 residues. CDR3 sequence reads: CSVEDGGGSAEAFF.

CDR3 protein: CSARDGGLFYEQYF. The chain carries TRBV20-1 and TRBJ2-7; with no DNA, the TCRdb D assignment of TRBD2 cannot be verified. Germline V gene sequence: CDR1 DFQATT, CDR2 SNEGSKA (reference sequence). The CDR3 extends over 14 amino acids.

By frequency, this clonotype is medium-sized. The chain is built from TRBV7-6 and TRBJ2-7. Germline assignment: CDR1 SGHVS and CDR2 FNYEAQ. The CDR3 spans 13 residues. The CDR3 loop is CASSLEQPYEQYF.

CDR3 sequence: CASSRIQETQYF. This chain joins TRBV2 and TRBJ2-5. Per germline, CDR1 SNHLY and CDR2 FYNNEI. This CDR3 is built from 12 residues.

V usage is TRBV5-1 and J usage is TRBJ1-1; no DNA is available, so the TRBD1 call from TCRdb remains unchecked. CDR3 size: 13 residues. In germline, CDR1 is SGHRS, CDR2 YFSETQ. The CDR3 spells CASSPGAAGDAFF.

By frequency, this clonotype registers medium-sized. J is TRBJ2-3 and V is TRBV7-9; TCRdb calls TRBD1, which cannot be checked without DNA. Germline V gene sequence: CDR1 SEHNR, CDR2 FQNEAQ (reference sequence). This CDR3 spans 15 amino acids. The CDR3 sequence: CASSPGQFEADTQYF. Full variable domain (missing parts from reference TRBV7-9 and TRBJ2-3): DTGVSQNPRHKITKRGQNVTFRCDPISEHNRLYWYRQTLGQGPEFLTYFQNEAQLEKSRLLSDRFSAERPKGSFSTLEIQRTEQGDSAMYLCASSPGQFEADTQYFGPGTRLTVL.

V usage is TRBV7-2 and J usage is TRBJ2-7; with no DNA, the TCRdb D assignment of TRBD2 cannot be verified. The V gene's germline CDR1 is SGHTA and CDR2 FQGNSA. This CDR3 has 15 amino acids. The CDR3 sequence: CASSSWTSGAYEQYF.

V and J are TRBV6-2 or TRBV6-3 and TRBJ2-7. Germline loops: CDR1 MNHEY, CDR2 SVGEGT. This CDR3 is built from 12 residues. This chain's CDR3 is CATRQASYEQYF.

The chain couples TRBV29-1 to TRBJ2-1; TCRdb lists TRBD2, though no DNA is available to test this call. The length of the CDR3 is 18 residues. Germline V CDR1 and CDR2: SQVTM, ANQGSEA. The CDR3 is CSVEPTTTTMVSYNEQFF.

The chain joins TRBV20-1 to TRBJ2-3; there is no DNA to check the TCRdb D call of TRBD2. CDR3 length: 14 residues. Germline V gene data show CDR1 as DFQATT and CDR2 as SNEGSKA (reference sequence). The CDR3 sequence is CSARDSREWDTQYF.

The chain is built from TRBV20-1 and TRBJ1-2. The CDR3 is made up of 13 amino acids. Germline V gene data show CDR1 as DFQATT and CDR2 as SNEGSKA (reference sequence). This CDR3 reads CSARDFRESGYTF.

This clonotype is called medium-sized based on its frequency. V gene TRBV7-9 combines with J gene TRBJ2-5; TCRdb returns TRBD2, unconfirmable since there is no DNA. The V gene's germline CDR1 is SEHNR and CDR2 FQNEAQ (reference sequence). CDR3 length: 16 residues. CDR3 loop: CASSPPRGPTDETQYF.

This clonotype ranks as medium-sized in terms of frequency. The J gene is TRBJ2-6, the V gene TRBV12-3 or TRBV12-4; TCRdb gives TRBD1 as the D gene, but with no DNA this cannot be confirmed. The CDR3 is 18 residues long. CDR3 sequence: CASSLGGLDFSGANVLTF.

Frequency places this clonotype as medium-sized (0.01 to 0.1%). This chain's CDR3 is CASSSPTSGGETQYF. The rearrangement links TRBV7-8 to TRBJ2-5; TCRdb returns TRBD2, unconfirmable since there is no DNA. The CDR3 is 15 residues long. CDR1 is SGHVS and CDR2 is FQNEAQ in the germline V gene.

This clonotype is medium-sized by frequency. V is TRBV20-1 and J is TRBJ2-2. CDR3 length: 13 residues. Germline CDR1 reads DFQATT; CDR2 reads SNEGSKA (reference sequence). The chain's CDR3 is CSVTDHNTGELFF.

V usage is TRBV14 and J usage is TRBJ1-2. Germline V gene sequence: CDR1 SGHDN, CDR2 FVKESK. The length of the CDR3 is 15 residues. CDR3 loop: CASSQDSAGNYGYTF.

This sequence joins TRBV3-1 and TRBJ1-1; the D gene TCRdb calls, TRBD1, cannot be checked with no DNA. Germline CDR1 is LGHDT and CDR2 is YNNKEL (reference sequence). This CDR3 spans 17 amino acids. The CDR3 spells CASSQTWDSPMNTEAFF.

This clonotype is classed as medium-sized by frequency. The chain uses TRBV7-2 and TRBJ2-1; TCRdb designates TRBD2, a call that cannot be tested without DNA. Germline V gene sequence: CDR1 SGHTA, CDR2 FQGNSA. The CDR3 runs to 14 residues. The CDR3 reads CASSTHLAGEGRFF. Looking up the rest from reference TRBV7-2 and TRBJ2-1 gives the full variable domain: GAGVSQSPSNKVTEKGKDVELRCDPISGHTALYWYRQSLGQGLEFLIYFQGNSAPDKSGLPSDRFSAERTGGSVSTLTIQRTQQEDSAVYLCASSTHLAGEGRFFGPGTRLTVL.

The rearrangement uses TRBV29-1 and TRBJ1-1; the D call of TRBD1 rests on TCRdb alone, since no DNA is present to check it. Germline V gene sequence: CDR1 SQVTM, CDR2 ANQGSEA. The CDR3 loop spans 12 amino acids. The CDR3: CSVETGRSEAFF.

The chain is built from TRBV29-1 and TRBJ2-2; the D call of TRBD2 rests on TCRdb alone, since no DNA is present to check it. Germline V gives CDR1 SQVTM, CDR2 ANQGSEA. The CDR3 is 13 residues long. The CDR3 reads CSAGTSNTGELFF.

By frequency, this clonotype registers medium-sized (0.01 to 0.1%). This chain uses TRBV10-3 with TRBJ2-3; the D gene TCRdb calls, TRBD2, cannot be checked with no DNA. Germline V lookup: CDR1 ENHRY, CDR2 SYGVKD. There are 16 residues in the CDR3. The CDR3 sequence is CAISDPSGTSTDTQYF.